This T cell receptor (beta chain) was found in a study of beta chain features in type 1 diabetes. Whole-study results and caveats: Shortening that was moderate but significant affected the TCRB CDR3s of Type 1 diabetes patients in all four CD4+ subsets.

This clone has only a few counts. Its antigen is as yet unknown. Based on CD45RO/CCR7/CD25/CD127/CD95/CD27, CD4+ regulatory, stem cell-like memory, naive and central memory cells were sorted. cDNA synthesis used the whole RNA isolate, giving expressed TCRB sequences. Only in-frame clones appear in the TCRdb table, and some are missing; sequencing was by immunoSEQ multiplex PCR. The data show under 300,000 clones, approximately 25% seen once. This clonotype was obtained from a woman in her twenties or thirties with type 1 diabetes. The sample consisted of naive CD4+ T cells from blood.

The DNA for the CDR3 is TGCGCCAGCAGTCTCCCGGACAATGAGCAGTTCTTC. Translating it yields CASSLPDNEQFF. The chain carries TRBV5-1 and TRBJ2-1; D is uncertain. V lost 5 bases and J lost 5, with 8 bases in between. This CDR3 contains 12 residues. The V gene's germline CDR1 is SGHRS and CDR2 YFSETQ.